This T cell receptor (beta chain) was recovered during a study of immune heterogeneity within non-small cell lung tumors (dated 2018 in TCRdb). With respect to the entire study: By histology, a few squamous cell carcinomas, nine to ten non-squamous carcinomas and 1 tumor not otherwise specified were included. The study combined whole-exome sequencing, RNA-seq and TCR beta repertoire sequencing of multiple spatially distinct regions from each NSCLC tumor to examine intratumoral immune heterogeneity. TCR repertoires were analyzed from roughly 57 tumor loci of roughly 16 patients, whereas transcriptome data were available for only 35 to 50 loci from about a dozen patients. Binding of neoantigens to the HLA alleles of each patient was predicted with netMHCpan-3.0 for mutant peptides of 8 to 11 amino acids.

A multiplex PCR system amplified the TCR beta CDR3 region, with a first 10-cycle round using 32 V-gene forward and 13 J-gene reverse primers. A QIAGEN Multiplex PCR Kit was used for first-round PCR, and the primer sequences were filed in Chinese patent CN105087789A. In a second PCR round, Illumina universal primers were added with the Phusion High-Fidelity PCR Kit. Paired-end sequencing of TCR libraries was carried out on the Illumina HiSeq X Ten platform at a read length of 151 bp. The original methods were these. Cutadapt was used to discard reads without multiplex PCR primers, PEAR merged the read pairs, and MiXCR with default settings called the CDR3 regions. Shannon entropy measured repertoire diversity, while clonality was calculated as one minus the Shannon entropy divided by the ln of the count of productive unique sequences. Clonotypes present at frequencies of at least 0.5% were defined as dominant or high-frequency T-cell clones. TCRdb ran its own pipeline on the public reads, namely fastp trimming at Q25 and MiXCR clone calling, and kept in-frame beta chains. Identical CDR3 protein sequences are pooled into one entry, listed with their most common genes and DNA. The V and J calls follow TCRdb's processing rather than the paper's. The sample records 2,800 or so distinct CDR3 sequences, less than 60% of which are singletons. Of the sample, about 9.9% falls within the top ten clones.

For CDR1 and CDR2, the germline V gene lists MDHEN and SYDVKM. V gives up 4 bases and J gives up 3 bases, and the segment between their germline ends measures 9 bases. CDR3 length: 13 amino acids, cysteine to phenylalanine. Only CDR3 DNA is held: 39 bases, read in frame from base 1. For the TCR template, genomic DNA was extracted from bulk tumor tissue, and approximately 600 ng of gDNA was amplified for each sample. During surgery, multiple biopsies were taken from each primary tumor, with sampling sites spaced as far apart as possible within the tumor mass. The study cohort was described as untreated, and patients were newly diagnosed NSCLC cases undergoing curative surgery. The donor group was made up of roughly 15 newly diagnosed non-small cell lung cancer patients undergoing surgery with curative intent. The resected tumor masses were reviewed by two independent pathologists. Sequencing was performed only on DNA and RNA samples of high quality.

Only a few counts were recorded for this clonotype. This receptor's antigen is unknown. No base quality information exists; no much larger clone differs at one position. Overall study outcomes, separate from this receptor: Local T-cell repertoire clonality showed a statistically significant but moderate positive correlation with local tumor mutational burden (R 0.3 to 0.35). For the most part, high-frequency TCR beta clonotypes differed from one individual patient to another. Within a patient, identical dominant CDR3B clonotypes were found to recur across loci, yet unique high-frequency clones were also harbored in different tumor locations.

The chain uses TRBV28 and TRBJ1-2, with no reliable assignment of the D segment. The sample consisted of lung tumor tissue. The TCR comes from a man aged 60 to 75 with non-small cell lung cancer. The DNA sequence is TGTGCCAGCAGTTATAACAGCTACTATGGCTACACCTTC. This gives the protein CASSYNSYYGYTF.